This T cell receptor beta chain emerged from a study of shared clonotypes between healthy human individuals. The CDR3 sequence is 14 residues long. Looked up from germline, CDR1 is SNHLY and CDR2 is FYNNEI. Losses at the gene ends were 10 bases for V and 9 bases for J; bases not matched to a gene: 10. The protocol was immunoSEQ multiplex PCR, while the TCRdb copy is restricted to in-frame clones and leaves out a portion. The sample lists 2 million to 2.5 million clones; 80% to 95% were seen once. The sequence came from a young man in good health. Some clones in this sample may be carry-over from other donors' samples. Sample: naive CD4+ T cells from PBMCs. This sample's subset: CD45RA+ positively selected. V and J are TRBV2 and TRBJ2-1; 12 bases align to TRBD2. This CDR3 is CATRTSGIESEQFF. CDR3 coding DNA: TGTGCCACCCGGACTAGCGGGATCGAGAGTGAGCAGTTCTTC. Based on the CDR3 plus reference TRBV2 and TRBJ2-1, the full variable domain is EPEVTQTPSHQVTQMGQEVILRCVPISNHLYFYWYRQILGQKVEFLVSFYNNEISEKSEIFDDQFSVERPDGSNFTLKIRSTKLEDSAMYFCATRTSGIESEQFFGPGTRLTVL.